These 20 T cell receptor beta chains originate from one sample sequenced in a study of T cell repertoires in ileal Crohn's disease. Produced via immunoSEQ multiplex PCR; TCRdb's table is partial and in-frame only. The repertoire has about 9,400 clones, roughly 75% of them found once; the top ten carry more than 15%. Time point reported: neoterminal ileum biopsy at postoperative endoscopy, about 6 months after surgery. Material: ileal tissue. The source is an adult with Crohn's disease.

The chain employs TRBV2 and TRBJ1-1; D call uncertain. Germline lookup yields CDR1 SNHLY and CDR2 FYNNEI. V was cut by 7 bases and J by 0 bases, with 9 bases left in between. The CDR3 consists of 13 residues. This CDR3 reads CASTGGLNTEAFF. The DNA of the CDR3 is TGTGCCAGCACCGGCGGTCTGAACACTGAAGCTTTCTTT.

This clone was observed once. V and J are TRBV6-1 and TRBJ1-6, with D unclear. The V end lost 10 bases, the J end lost 7 bases, and 14 bases lay between the germline ends. The CDR3 has 13 amino acids. From germline, CDR1 is MNHNS and CDR2 SASEGT. CDR3 DNA sequence: TGTGCCACCTCCCGGGTCCCGAATTCACCCCTCCACTTT. Its translation: CATSRVPNSPLHF.

The chain couples TRBV5-5 to TRBJ2-2; tentative D call: TRBD1 (6 bases). Per the germline V gene, CDR1 is SGHKS and CDR2 is YYEKEE (reference sequence). The CDR3 runs 13 residues. The ends were cut back, 3 bases at V and 7 bases at J, with 10 bases in the middle. Here the CDR3 DNA reads TGTGCCAGCAGCTCGACAGGTTACGGGGAGCTGTTTTTT. Its protein is CASSSTGYGELFF.

This clone was detected a few times. The rearrangement links TRBV7-2 to TRBJ2-7; 12 nucleotides match TRBD2. Germline V lookup: CDR1 SGHTA, CDR2 FQGNSA. Trimming cost V 4 bases and J 4 bases; bases outside gene matches: 8. The CDR3 extends over 16 amino acids. CDR3 sequence (DNA): TGTGCCAGCAGCTCCAGGACTAGCGGGATAGGGTACGAGCAGTACTTC. It translates to CASSSRTSGIGYEQYF.

The V call is TRBV6-6, the J call TRBJ2-7; maybe TRBD1 (5 bases). Germline-derived CDR1 and CDR2 are MNHNY and SVGAGI (reference sequence). Trimming stripped 8 bases from V and 1 base from J, with 12 bases between. There are 13 residues in the CDR3. The chain's CDR3 is CASAQASSYEQYF. CDR3 DNA sequence: TGTGCCAGCGCACAGGCTTCTTCCTACGAGCAGTACTTC.

The chain employs TRBV28 and TRBJ2-1, with D possibly being TRBD2 (6 bases). V gave up 3 bases and J gave up 4 bases, with 10 bases separating them. The CDR3 runs to 14 residues. From germline, CDR1 is MDHEN and CDR2 SYDVKM. This CDR3 is CASSFRDSYNEQFF. CDR3 nucleotides: TGTGCCAGCAGTTTCCGGGACTCTTACAATGAGCAGTTCTTC.

The rearrangement uses TRBV6-5 and TRBJ1-6; 9 positions agree with TRBD1. Germline V gives CDR1 MNHEY, CDR2 SVGAGI. The CDR3 loop spans 14 amino acids. The junction had 5 bases not matched to a gene; V was cut back by 5 bases and J by 9 bases. The CDR3 protein is CASSVDRGFSPLHF. CDR3 coding DNA: TGTGCCAGCAGTGTGGACAGGGGTTTTTCACCCCTCCACTTT.

J is TRBJ2-1 and V is TRBV6-1; 10 bases line up with TRBD2. This CDR3 is 14 amino acids long. V lost 0 bases, J lost 14 bases, and 7 bases stayed unmatched. CDR1 and CDR2 (germline): MNHNS, SASEGT. The CDR3 DNA reads TGTGCCAGCAGTGAAGCGGGACTAGCGCTCGATGAGTTCTTC. Translating it yields CASSEAGLALDEFF.

By frequency in the sample, this clone is large. The chain joins TRBV10-2 to TRBJ2-7; D possibly corresponds to TRBD1 (6 bases). V lost 8 bases and J 6 bases, leaving 17 bases between the germline ends. The germline gives CDR1 WSHSY, CDR2 SAAADI. The CDR3 runs to 13 residues. The CDR3 DNA follows: TGCGCCAGCGGGTACAACAGGGATAGCGAGCAGTACTTC. Translating gives CASGYNRDSEQYF.

The V call is TRBV6-1, the J call TRBJ2-7, with 8 bases aligning to TRBD2. This CDR3 region has 15 residues. The V gene's germline CDR1 is MNHNS and CDR2 SASEGT. After removal of 1 base from V and 3 bases from J, the junction contained 5 bases not matched to a gene. CDR3 region: CASSEGGGGHYEQYF. In DNA form, the CDR3 reads TGTGCCAGCAGTGAAGGAGGCGGGGGGCACTACGAGCAGTACTTC.

V is TRBV11-2 and J is TRBJ1-2; D perhaps matches TRBD1 (5 bases). The CDR3 is made up of 14 amino acids. Germline CDR1 and CDR2: SGHAT and FQNNGV. The V end lost 7 bases, the J end lost 7 bases, and 19 bases lay between the germline ends. CDR3 nucleotides: TGTGCCAGCATTGGCGTTAAGGGGTACTCTGGCTACACCTTC. Its protein product is CASIGVKGYSGYTF.

The V call is TRBV28, the J call TRBJ1-5, with D possibly being TRBD1 (5 bases). Germline lookup yields CDR1 MDHEN and CDR2 SYDVKM. CDR3 length: 14 amino acids. V was cut by 4 bases and J by 3 bases, with 10 bases left in between. CDR3 in DNA: TGTGCCAGCAGTTACTCCAGGGACAATCAGCCCCAGCATTTT. Translation: CASSYSRDNQPQHF.

This chain uses TRBV14 with TRBJ2-1; D is possibly TRBD2 (6 bases). The CDR3 loop spans 16 amino acids. Germline V gives CDR1 SGHDN, CDR2 FVKESK. Trimming removed 2 bases at V and 3 bases at J, with 14 bases between. For the CDR3, the DNA is TGTGCCAGCAGCCAAAAGTGGGACTCAGACTACAATGAGCAGTTCTTC. It specifies CASSQKWDSDYNEQFF.

V usage is TRBV28 and J usage is TRBJ2-5; TRBD1 matches 10 bases. Losses at the gene ends were 6 bases for V and 2 bases for J; bases not matched to a gene: 6. Germline V gene lookup returns CDR1 MDHEN and CDR2 SYDVKM. The CDR3 totals 15 residues. CDR3 loop: CASRQTGGGQETQYF. Here the CDR3 DNA reads TGTGCCAGCAGACAGACAGGGGGCGGGCAAGAGACCCAGTACTTC.

This sequence joins TRBV28 and TRBJ2-4, with TRBD2 as a possible D gene (6 bases). Trimming pared 3 bases from V and 1 base from J, leaving 13 bases between. This CDR3 spans 16 amino acids. Germline assignment: CDR1 MDHEN and CDR2 SYDVKM. The CDR3 sequence: CASSFLAAGAKNIQYF. The DNA of the CDR3 is TGTGCCAGCAGTTTTCTTGCGGCGGGGGCCAAAAACATTCAGTACTTC. The full variable domain, rest sourced from reference TRBV28 and TRBJ2-4, is DVKVTQSSRYLVKRTGEKVFLECVQDMDHENMFWYRQDPGLGLRLIYFSYDVKMKEKGDIPEGYSVSREKKERFSLILESASTNQTSMYLCASSFLAAGAKNIQYFGAGTRLSVL.

This chain joins TRBV5-6 and TRBJ2-5; D perhaps matches TRBD1 (5 bases). The CDR3 consists of 14 residues. The V gene's germline CDR1 is SGHDT and CDR2 YYEEEE. V was trimmed by 5 bases and J by 2 bases, leaving 13 bases between them. CDR3 residues: CASSFWKGQETQYF. The CDR3 DNA is TGTGCCAGCAGTTTTTGGAAGGGGCAAGAGACCCAGTACTTC.

The chain carries TRBV6-5 and TRBJ2-7; 12 positions match TRBD2. Trimming removed 0 bases from V and 3 bases from J; junction bases left unmatched: 0. The germline CDR1 and CDR2 sequences are MNHEY and SVGAGI. There are 15 residues in the CDR3. CDR3 coding DNA: TGTGCCAGCAGTTACTCGACTAGCGGGAGCTACGAGCAGTACTTC. Its protein is CASSYSTSGSYEQYF.

The chain employs TRBV5-5 and TRBJ1-1; D is unclear. The V gene's germline CDR1 is SGHKS and CDR2 YYEKEE (reference sequence). This CDR3 contains 15 residues. Trimming cost V 0 bases and J 1 base, with 10 bases left between them. The chain's CDR3 is CASSLVTLTNTEAFF. Written as DNA, the CDR3 is TGTGCCAGCAGCTTGGTGACATTGACGAACACTGAAGCTTTCTTT. The full variable domain, its missing parts supplied by reference TRBV5-5 and TRBJ1-1, is DAGVTQSPTHLIKTRGQQVTLRCSPISGHKSVSWYQQVLGQGPQFIFQYYEKEERGRGNFPDRFSARQFPNYSSELNVNALLLGDSALYLCASSLVTLTNTEAFFGQGTRLTVV.

The chain has TRBV5-5 and TRBJ1-5; tentatively, D is TRBD1 (5 bases). Trimming removed 0 bases at V and 2 bases at J, with 9 bases between. CDR1 and CDR2 from the germline V gene are SGHKS and YYEKEE (reference sequence). The CDR3 covers 15 residues. CDR3 sequence reads: CASSLVSGGNQPQHF. For the CDR3, the DNA is TGTGCCAGCAGCTTGGTTTCGGGGGGCAATCAGCCCCAGCATTTT.

This chain connects TRBV9 to TRBJ2-1; 7 bases fit TRBD2. The trim removed 4 bases at V and 4 bases at J, leaving 8 bases unmatched. From germline, CDR1 is SGDLS and CDR2 YYNGEE. This CDR3 region has 15 residues. DNA for the CDR3: TGTGCCAGCAGCTCCCTAGCGGCGAGTTACAATGAGCAGTTCTTC. Translated: CASSSLAASYNEQFF.